The next 32 T cell receptor beta chains were all read from a single sample in a study of T cell repertoires in cytomegalovirus infection. TCRdb reanalysed the reads using MiXCR and keeps one entry per CDR3 protein. The data show fewer than 300,000 distinct CDR3 sequences, over 20% seen once. Sequencing was performed on PBMCs. These receptors were obtained from a human donor in good health (CMV status not recorded). Some clones in this sample may be carry-over from other donors' samples.

There are many counts of this clonotype. V is TRBV7-2 and J is TRBJ1-6; 9 nucleotides line up with TRBD1. CDR1 and CDR2 from the germline V gene are SGHTA and FQGNSA. The trim removed 3 bases at V and 5 bases at J, leaving 5 bases unmatched. The length of the CDR3 is 16 residues. CDR3 amino acids: CASSLLGQGDNSPLHF. Written as DNA, the CDR3 is TGTGCCAGCAGCTTGCTGGGACAGGGAGATAATTCACCCCTCCACTTT. The whole variable domain, filled in from reference TRBV7-2 and TRBJ1-6, reads GAGVSQSPSNKVTEKGKDVELRCDPISGHTALYWYRQSLGQGLEFLIYFQGNSAPDKSGLPSDRFSAERTGGSVSTLTIQRTQQEDSAVYLCASSLLGQGDNSPLHFGNGTRLTVT.

The chain has TRBV19 and TRBJ1-1; D gene unclear. This CDR3 comprises 15 residues. With 7 bases removed from V and 1 base from J, the gap between germline ends came to 16 bases. Germline V gene data show CDR1 as LNHDA and CDR2 as SQIVND (reference sequence). In DNA form, the CDR3 reads TGTGCCAGTAACTCCAGAGGACGTGAGAACACTGAAGCTTTCTTT. Amino acid sequence: CASNSRGRENTEAFF.

This clonotype has a count of ten or more. This chain connects TRBV7-2 to TRBJ1-6; weak D call: TRBD1 (5 bases). The CDR3 is 16 residues long. V lost 4 bases and J lost 8, with 18 bases in between. Germline assignment: CDR1 SGHTA and CDR2 FQGNSA. The chain's CDR3 is CASSYPGHLGDSPLHF. CDR3 bases: TGTGCCAGCAGCTACCCAGGACATCTTGGGGATTCACCCCTCCACTTT.

The rearrangement links TRBV24-1 to TRBJ1-5; TRBD1 agrees at 8 bases. Germline V gene sequence: CDR1 KGHDR, CDR2 SFDVKD. V shed 3 bases, J shed 5 bases, and the junction held 5 bases outside the gene matches. This CDR3 has 15 amino acids. The CDR3 here is CATSDGQGDHQPQHF. The DNA for the CDR3 is TGTGCCACCAGTGATGGACAGGGCGACCATCAGCCCCAGCATTTT.

V usage is TRBV6-9 and J usage is TRBJ1-1, with D possibly matching TRBD1 (5 bases). Per the germline V gene, CDR1 is MNHGY and CDR2 is SVAAGI. The CDR3 extends over 19 amino acids. V lost 0 bases to trimming and J lost 5 bases, with 25 bases between them. The CDR3 DNA is TGTGCCAGCAGTTATTCGATCGGGTCGGGGCTTAGACTTCGTACTGAAGCTTTCTTT. Translating gives CASSYSIGSGLRLRTEAFF.

The chain combines TRBV28 with TRBJ2-5, with TRBD1 as a possible D gene (8 bases). The V end was cut by 6 bases, the J end by 5 bases, with 19 bases between. There are 15 residues in the CDR3. Looked up from germline, CDR1 is MDHEN and CDR2 is SYDVKM. CDR3 nucleotides: TGTGCCAGCAGACTACAGGGGGGGGCTTACGAGACCCAGTACTTC. The encoded protein is CASRLQGGAYETQYF.

This chain links TRBV15 with TRBJ2-1; the match to TRBD1 covers 8 bases. V dropped 1 base and J dropped 6; count of bases not matched to a gene: 5. The V gene's germline CDR1 is LNHNV and CDR2 YYDKDF (reference sequence). This CDR3 has 15 amino acids. CDR3 sequence reads: CATSRAGQGGNEQFF. CDR3 nucleotide sequence: TGTGCCACCAGCAGAGCAGGACAGGGAGGCAATGAGCAGTTCTTC.

Here the CDR3 DNA reads TGCGCCAGCAGCTGGGACGTCCCGTTAAATGGCTACACCTTC. Its protein is CASSWDVPLNGYTF. The gene calls are TRBV5-1 and TRBJ1-2; D is perhaps TRBD1 (5 bases). This CDR3 is built from 14 residues. Germline V CDR1 and CDR2: SGHRS, YFSETQ. The V end was cut by 3 bases, the J end by 6 bases, with 15 bases between.

The CDR3 spells CSVERGNEQFF. The DNA of the CDR3 is TGCAGCGTTGAGCGGGGGAATGAGCAGTTCTTC. This rearrangement joins TRBV29-1 to TRBJ2-1; 7 bases align to TRBD2. The CDR3 has 11 amino acids. The V gene end was trimmed by 3 bases and the J gene end by 7 bases; junction bases not matched to a gene: 0. Germline CDR1 is SQVTM and CDR2 is ANQGSEA.

This clonotype was counted at least ten times. The V and J genes are TRBV7-2 and TRBJ2-2; D is uncertain. V lost 1 base, J lost 6 bases, and 12 bases lay in between. The CDR3 is 15 residues long. Germline CDR1 SGHTA, CDR2 FQGNSA. CDR3 loop: CASSLDGPKAGELFF. CDR3 nucleotide sequence: TGTGCCAGCAGCTTAGACGGGCCAAAGGCCGGGGAGCTGTTTTTT.

The chain uses TRBV5-6 and TRBJ2-3; D remains unclear. Per the germline V gene, CDR1 is SGHDT and CDR2 is YYEEEE. Trimming removed 1 base at V and 2 bases at J, with 11 bases between. This CDR3 contains 15 residues. In DNA, the CDR3 is TGTGCCAGCAGCTTGCCGTCTAGTTTCACAGATACGCAGTATTTT. Translating gives CASSLPSSFTDTQYF. Together with reference TRBV5-6 and TRBJ2-3, the CDR3 gives the full variable domain: DAGVTQSPTHLIKTRGQQVTLRCSPKSGHDTVSWYQQALGQGPQFIFQYYEEEERQRGNFPDRFSGHQFPNYSSELNVNALLLGDSALYLCASSLPSSFTDTQYFGPGTRLTVL.

This clonotype has at least ten counts. The chain carries TRBV7-2 and TRBJ2-5; D is undetermined. V was cut by 5 bases and J by 4 bases, with 11 bases left in between. The CDR3 extends over 13 amino acids. The germline CDR1 and CDR2 sequences are SGHTA and FQGNSA. The chain's CDR3 is CASSRSYGETQYF. The CDR3 DNA is TGTGCCAGCAGCAGGAGTTACGGAGAGACCCAGTACTTC.

The V call is TRBV2, the J call TRBJ2-1; 14 bases are shared with TRBD2. The CDR3 is 15 amino acids. V lost 3 bases and J lost 6; bases outside the gene matches: 1. CDR1 and CDR2 (germline): SNHLY, FYNNEI. The CDR3, as DNA: TGTGCCAGCAGTGATGGGACTAGCGGGAGCAATGAGCAGTTCTTC. Translated, it gives CASSDGTSGSNEQFF.

This clonotype was picked up a small number of times. The chain combines TRBV6-1 with TRBJ1-1; perhaps TRBD1 as D (5 bases). Germline V CDR1 and CDR2: MNHNS, SASEGT. This CDR3 has 13 amino acids. Trimming removed 5 bases from V and 0 bases from J, with 7 bases in between. The CDR3 reads CASSRRVNTEAFF. The CDR3, as DNA: TGTGCCAGCAGTCGCAGGGTGAACACTGAAGCTTTCTTT.

The chain combines TRBV19 with TRBJ1-2, with D possibly being TRBD1 (6 bases). V dropped 2 bases and J dropped 3 bases, with 10 bases sitting between them. CDR3 size: 14 residues. Germline loops: CDR1 LNHDA, CDR2 SQIVND (reference sequence). The DNA of the CDR3 is TGTGCCAGTAGTATACGGGGGCTTGACTATGGCTACACCTTC. Translated: CASSIRGLDYGYTF.

The chain links TRBV5-1 to TRBJ2-1, with D perhaps assigned TRBD1 or TRBD2 (5 bases each). CDR1 and CDR2 from the germline V gene are SGHRS and YFSETQ. The CDR3 has 15 amino acids. V was trimmed by 5 bases and J by 3 bases, leaving 15 bases between them. The CDR3 loop is CASRRAGTDYNEQFF. CDR3 DNA sequence: TGCGCCAGCAGGCGGGCCGGGACGGACTACAATGAGCAGTTCTTC. Full variable domain (outside the CDR3, taken from reference TRBV5-1 and TRBJ2-1): KAGVTQTPRYLIKTRGQQVTLSCSPISGHRSVSWYQQTPGQGLQFLFEYFSETQRNKGNFPGRFSGRQFSNSRSEMNVSTLELGDSALYLCASRRAGTDYNEQFFGPGTRLTVL.

The chain uses TRBV10-3 and TRBJ2-3, with D hard to call. The CDR3 length is 11 residues. V was shortened by 10 bases and J by 6 bases, with 11 bases between the two germline ends. Germline CDR1 and CDR2: ENHRY and SYGVKD. This CDR3 is CATIGLDTQYF. The CDR3 nucleotides read TGTGCCACCATCGGGCTTGATACGCAGTATTTT.

The chain employs TRBV7-2 and TRBJ1-5; D is perhaps TRBD1 (5 bases). Per the germline V gene, CDR1 is SGHTA and CDR2 is FQGNSA. The CDR3 is 15 amino acids. Trimming stripped 5 bases from V and 5 bases from J, with 16 bases between. CDR3 nucleotides: TGTGCCAGCAGCCCTTCGGGTGGGGGGTATCAGCCCCAGCATTTT. Its protein product is CASSPSGGGYQPQHF.

This chain joins TRBV20-1 and TRBJ2-6; 7 positions agree with TRBD1. The CDR3 is 15 residues long. Looked up from germline, CDR1 is DFQATT and CDR2 is SNEGSKA (reference sequence). This CDR3 reads CSTLSGGSGANVLTF. CDR3 DNA sequence: TGCAGCACTCTTTCAGGGGGCTCTGGGGCCAACGTCCTGACTTTC.

In its sample, this clonotype was seen a few times. This sequence joins TRBV6-2 or TRBV6-3 and TRBJ2-3; 11 nucleotides align to TRBD2. V was clipped by 5 bases and J by 0 bases; unmatched bases: 13. This CDR3 comprises 19 residues. CDR1 and CDR2 (germline): MNHEY, SVGEGT. The CDR3 spells CASSLPSSGRYPSTDTQYF. CDR3 bases: TGTGCCAGCAGTCTCCCGTCTAGCGGGAGGTACCCTAGCACAGATACGCAGTATTTT.

This clonotype was seen more than once but under ten times. This chain uses TRBV29-1 with TRBJ1-5; TRBD1 is a possible D gene (6 bases). V lost 7 bases, J lost 2 bases, and 12 bases lay in between. Germline CDR1 and CDR2: SQVTM and ANQGSEA. This CDR3 has 13 amino acids. CDR3 sequence: CSAADRGNQPQHF. The CDR3 DNA sequence: TGCAGCGCGGCGGACAGAGGCAATCAGCCCCAGCATTTT.

This clonotype was seen a handful of times. The gene calls are TRBV18 and TRBJ1-1, with TRBD1 matching over 7 bases. The CDR3 contains 16 residues. Per germline, CDR1 KGHSH and CDR2 LQKENI. With V trimmed by 6 bases and J by 3 bases, 13 bases remained unmatched. The chain's CDR3 is CASSMAGGSLYTEAFF. CDR3 sequence (DNA): TGTGCCAGCTCCATGGCAGGGGGGTCGTTGTACACTGAAGCTTTCTTT.

This clonotype was recorded at least ten times. The chain recombines TRBV7-8 with TRBJ2-7; perhaps D is TRBD1 or TRBD2 (5 bases each). Trimming pared 5 bases from V and 1 base from J, leaving 15 bases between. Germline assignment: CDR1 SGHVS and CDR2 FQNEAQ. There are 15 residues in the CDR3. CDR3 DNA sequence: TGTGCCAGCAGCCCCCGCCGGGACCCGTCCTACGAGCAGTACTTC. Residues: CASSPRRDPSYEQYF.

This clonotype was found once. The chain joins TRBV20-1 to TRBJ2-5; tentative D call: TRBD1 (6 bases). This CDR3 has 12 residues. V lost 7 bases and J lost 5, with 14 bases in between. Germline CDR1 reads DFQATT; CDR2 reads SNEGSKA (reference sequence). CDR3 bases: TGCAGTGGGAGGTGGGGGCAGGAGACCCAGTACTTC. Protein product: CSGRWGQETQYF.

The V call is TRBV14, the J call TRBJ2-3; TRBD1 is a possible D gene (5 bases). Deletions cut 0 bases from V and 15 bases from J, with 19 bases between. The germline V gene encodes CDR1 SGHDN and CDR2 FVKESK. The CDR3 spans 14 residues. CDR3 in DNA: TGTGCCAGCAGCCAAGACTACACAGGTCCGTCGGTCTATTTT. Encoded protein: CASSQDYTGPSVYF.

The chain recombines TRBV29-1 with TRBJ1-1; D gene ambiguous. CDR1 and CDR2 from the germline V gene are SQVTM and ANQGSEA. V was clipped by 2 bases and J by 5 bases, with 15 bases between them. The CDR3 loop spans 14 amino acids. The CDR3 loop reads CSVESPSLGTEAFF. CDR3 coding DNA: TGCAGCGTTGAATCCCCTAGTTTGGGGACTGAAGCTTTCTTT.

This clonotype was counted many times. The chain couples TRBV12-3 or TRBV12-4 to TRBJ2-7; D gene unclear. The CDR3 is made up of 11 amino acids. V was shortened by 6 bases and J by 2 bases, with 5 bases between the two germline ends. CDR3 coding DNA: TGTGCCAGCAGAGCTACCTACGAGCAGTACTTC. Translation gives CASRATYEQYF.

The chain links TRBV19 to TRBJ2-3; TRBD2 agrees at 13 bases. There are 17 residues in the CDR3. Germline-derived CDR1 and CDR2 are LNHDA and SQIVND (reference sequence). J gave up 5 bases and V 3 bases, and 8 bases lay outside the gene matches. In DNA, the CDR3 is TGTGCCAGTAGTATCCCCGGACTAGCGGGAGTGAAAGATACGCAGTATTTT. It translates to CASSIPGLAGVKDTQYF. The whole variable domain, filled in from reference TRBV19 and TRBJ2-3, reads DGGITQSPKYLFRKEGQNVTLSCEQNLNHDAMYWYRQDPGQGLRLIYYSQIVNDFQKGDIAEGYSVSREKKESFPLTVTSAQKNPTAFYLCASSIPGLAGVKDTQYFGPGTRLTVL.

J is TRBJ2-1 and V is TRBV27; D possibly uses TRBD1 or TRBD2 (5 bases each). This CDR3 contains 16 residues. Trimming shortened V by 2 bases and J by 0 bases, and 11 bases separated the two germline ends. Per the germline V gene, CDR1 is MNHEY and CDR2 is SMNVEV (reference sequence). The CDR3, as DNA: TGTGCCAGCAGTTTAGTGGGGACCCCCTCCTACAATGAGCAGTTCTTC. It yields the protein CASSLVGTPSYNEQFF.

The sample holds one count of this clonotype. A much bigger clone sits one base away, suggesting this may be a read error. This is likely a read error, given that the CDR3 carries no conserved phenylalanine or tryptophan at its end. The chain carries TRBV7-2 and TRBJ2-5; weak D call: TRBD2 (5 bases). The CDR3 sequence is 15 residues long. The V and J ends lost 5 bases and 5 bases respectively, with 18 bases between them. The germline gives CDR1 SGHTA, CDR2 FQGNSA. This CDR3 reads CASSSQASFGETQYL. CDR3 nucleotides: TGTGCCAGCAGCAGTCAGGCTAGCTTCGGGGAGACCCAGTACCTC.

This rearrangement joins TRBV18 to TRBJ1-1; 7 nucleotides match TRBD1. The germline V gene encodes CDR1 KGHSH and CDR2 LQKENI. There are 16 residues in the CDR3. V lost 3 bases and J lost 7; bases outside the gene matches: 14. This CDR3 reads CASSPPGQPSKGEAFF. In DNA form, the CDR3 reads TGTGCCAGCTCACCCCCGGGACAGCCATCTAAGGGTGAAGCTTTCTTT.

This clonotype was seen a few times. V is TRBV20-1 and J is TRBJ2-3; possibly TRBD2 for D (5 bases). V shed 6 bases and J shed 4 bases, with 17 bases lying between them. The CDR3 runs to 14 residues. Germline loops: CDR1 DFQATT, CDR2 SNEGSKA (reference sequence). The CDR3 DNA reads as TGCAGTGCCTCCGAGGTAGCGTTTGCAGATACGCAGTATTTT. Protein: CSASEVAFADTQYF.